The T cell receptor beta chain described here comes from a study of blood T cell repertoires in COVID-19. About the study: Collection of acute and convalescent COVID-19 samples took place in the United States, Italy and Spain.

This CDR3 has 15 amino acids. The germline V gene has CDR1 GTSNPN and CDR2 SVGIG (reference sequence). V lost 0 bases and J 0 bases, leaving 10 bases between the germline ends. Repertoires were generated with immunoSEQ multiplex PCR, while TCRdb's copy carries only in-frame clones and drops some. Of about 100,000 clones detected, around 85% appear once; the ten largest clones hold 9.5% to 15%. The chain is built from TRBV30 and TRBJ2-3; TRBD2 might be the D (5 bases). Sample: peripheral blood. The TCR comes from a human donor in a cohort sampled during active COVID-19. The chain's CDR3 is CAWSVGSGSTDTQYF. CDR3 sequence (DNA): TGTGCCTGGAGTGTAGGGAGCGGAAGCACAGATACGCAGTATTTT.